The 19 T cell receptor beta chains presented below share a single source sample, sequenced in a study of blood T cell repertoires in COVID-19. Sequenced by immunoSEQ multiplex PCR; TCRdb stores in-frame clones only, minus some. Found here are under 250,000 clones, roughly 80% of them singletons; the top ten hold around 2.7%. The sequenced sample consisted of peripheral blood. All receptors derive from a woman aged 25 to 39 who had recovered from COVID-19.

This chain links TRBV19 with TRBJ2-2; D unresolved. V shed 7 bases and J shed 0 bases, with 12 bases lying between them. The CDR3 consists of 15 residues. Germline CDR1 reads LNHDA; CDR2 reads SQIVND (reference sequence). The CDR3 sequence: CASTLYTANTGELFF. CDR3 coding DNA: TGTGCCAGTACCCTGTACACAGCGAACACCGGGGAGCTGTTTTTT.

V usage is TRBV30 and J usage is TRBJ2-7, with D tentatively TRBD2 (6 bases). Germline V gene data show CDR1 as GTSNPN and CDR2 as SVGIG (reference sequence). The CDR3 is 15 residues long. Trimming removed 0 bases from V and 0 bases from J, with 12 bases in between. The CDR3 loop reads CAWSVPGVTSYEQYF. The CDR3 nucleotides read TGTGCCTGGAGTGTACCGGGAGTCACCTCCTACGAGCAGTACTTC.

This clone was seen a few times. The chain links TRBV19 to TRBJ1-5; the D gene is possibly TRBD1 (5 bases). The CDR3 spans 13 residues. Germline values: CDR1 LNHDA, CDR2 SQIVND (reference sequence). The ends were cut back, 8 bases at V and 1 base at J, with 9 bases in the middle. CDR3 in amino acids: CASSGMSNQPQHF. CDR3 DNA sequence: TGTGCCAGTTCAGGGATGAGCAATCAGCCCCAGCATTTT. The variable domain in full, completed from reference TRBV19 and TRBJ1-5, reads DGGITQSPKYLFRKEGQNVTLSCEQNLNHDAMYWYRQDPGQGLRLIYYSQIVNDFQKGDIAEGYSVSREKKESFPLTVTSAQKNPTAFYLCASSGMSNQPQHFGDGTRLSIL.

CDR3 nucleotides: TGTGCCAGCAGCAAATTCCTCTACGAGCAGTACTTC. It yields the protein CASSKFLYEQYF. The rearrangement links TRBV21-1 to TRBJ2-7; the DNA was not compared with TRBD2, the D call given in the table. TRBV21-1 is a documented pseudogene. This CDR3 has 12 residues.

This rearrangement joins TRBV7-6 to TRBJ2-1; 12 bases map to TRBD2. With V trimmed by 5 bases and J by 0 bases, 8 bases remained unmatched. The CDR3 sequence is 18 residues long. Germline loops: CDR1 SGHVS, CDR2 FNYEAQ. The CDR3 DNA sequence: TGTGCCAGCAGCGCGACCCAGACTAGCGGGAGCTCCTACAATGAGCAGTTCTTC. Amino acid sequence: CASSATQTSGSSYNEQFF.

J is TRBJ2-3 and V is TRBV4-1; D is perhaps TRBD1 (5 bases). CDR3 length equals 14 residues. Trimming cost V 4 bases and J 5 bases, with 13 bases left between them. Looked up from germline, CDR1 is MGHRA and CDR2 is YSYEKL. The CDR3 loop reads CASSPGRGKDTQYF. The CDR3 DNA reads TGCGCCAGCAGCCCTGGAAGGGGTAAAGATACGCAGTATTTT.

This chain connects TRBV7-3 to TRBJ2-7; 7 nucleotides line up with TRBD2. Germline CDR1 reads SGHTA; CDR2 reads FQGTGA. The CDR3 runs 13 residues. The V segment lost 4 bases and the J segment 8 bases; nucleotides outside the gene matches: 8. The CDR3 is CASSSGLVGKQYF. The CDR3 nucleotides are TGTGCCAGCAGCTCCGGACTAGTTGGCAAGCAGTACTTC.

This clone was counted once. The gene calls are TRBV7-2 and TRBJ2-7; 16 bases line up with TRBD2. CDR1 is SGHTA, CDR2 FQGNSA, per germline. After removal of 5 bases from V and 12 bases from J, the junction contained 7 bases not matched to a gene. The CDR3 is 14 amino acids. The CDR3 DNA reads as TGTGCCAGCAGCCTCGGGACTAGCGGGAGGGCCTTGTACTTC. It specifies CASSLGTSGRALYF.

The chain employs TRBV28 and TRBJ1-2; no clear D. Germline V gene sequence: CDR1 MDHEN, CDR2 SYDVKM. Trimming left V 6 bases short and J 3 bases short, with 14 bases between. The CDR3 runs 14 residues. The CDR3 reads CASSPSGSDYGYTF. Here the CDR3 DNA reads TGTGCCAGCAGCCCCAGTGGGAGCGACTATGGCTACACCTTC.

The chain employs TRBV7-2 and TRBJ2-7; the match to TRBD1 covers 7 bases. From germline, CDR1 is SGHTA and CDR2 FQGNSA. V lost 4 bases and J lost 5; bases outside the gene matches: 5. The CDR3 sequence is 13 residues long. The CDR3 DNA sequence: TGTGCCAGCAGCTCCAGACAGGGTAACGAGCAGTACTTC. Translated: CASSSRQGNEQYF.

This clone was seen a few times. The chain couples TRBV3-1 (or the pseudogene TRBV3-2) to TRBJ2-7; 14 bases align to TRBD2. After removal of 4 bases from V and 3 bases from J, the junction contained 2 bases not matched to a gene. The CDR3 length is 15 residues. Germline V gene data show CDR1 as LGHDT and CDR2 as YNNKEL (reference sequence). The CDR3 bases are TGTGCCAGCAGCCCAGGGACTAGCGGGGGCTACGAGCAGTACTTC. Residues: CASSPGTSGGYEQYF.

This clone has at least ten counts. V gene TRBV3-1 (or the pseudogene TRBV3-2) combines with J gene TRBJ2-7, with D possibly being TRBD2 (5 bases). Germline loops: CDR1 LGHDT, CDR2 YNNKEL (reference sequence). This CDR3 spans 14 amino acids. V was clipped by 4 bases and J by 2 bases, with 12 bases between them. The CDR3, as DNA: TGTGCCAGCAGCCGAGCGACTAATACCTACGAGCAGTACTTC. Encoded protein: CASSRATNTYEQYF.

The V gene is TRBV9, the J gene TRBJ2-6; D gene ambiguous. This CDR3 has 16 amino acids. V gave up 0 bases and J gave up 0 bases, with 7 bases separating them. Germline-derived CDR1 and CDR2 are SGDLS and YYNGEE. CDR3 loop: CASSVGHLSGANVLTF. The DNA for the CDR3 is TGTGCCAGCAGCGTAGGACACCTCTCTGGGGCCAACGTCCTGACTTTC.

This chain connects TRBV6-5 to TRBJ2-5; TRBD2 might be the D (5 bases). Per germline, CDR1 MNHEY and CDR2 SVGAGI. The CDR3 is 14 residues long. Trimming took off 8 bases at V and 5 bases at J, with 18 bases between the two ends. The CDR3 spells CASSPTAGGETQYF. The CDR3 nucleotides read TGTGCCAGCTCTCCCACCGCAGGCGGGGAGACCCAGTACTTC.

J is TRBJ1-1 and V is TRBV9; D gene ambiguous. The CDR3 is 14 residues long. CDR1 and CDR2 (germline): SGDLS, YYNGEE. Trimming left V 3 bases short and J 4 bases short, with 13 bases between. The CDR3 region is CASSEPGSTTEAFF. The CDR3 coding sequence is TGTGCCAGCAGCGAACCGGGATCGACCACTGAAGCTTTCTTT.

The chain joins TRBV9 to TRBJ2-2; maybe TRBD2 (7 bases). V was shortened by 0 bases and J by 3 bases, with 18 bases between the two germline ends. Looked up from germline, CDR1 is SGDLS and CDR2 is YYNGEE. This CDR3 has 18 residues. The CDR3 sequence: CASSVAGGAFSDTGELFF. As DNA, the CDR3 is TGTGCCAGCAGCGTAGCTGGGGGGGCTTTTTCGGACACCGGGGAGCTGTTTTTT.

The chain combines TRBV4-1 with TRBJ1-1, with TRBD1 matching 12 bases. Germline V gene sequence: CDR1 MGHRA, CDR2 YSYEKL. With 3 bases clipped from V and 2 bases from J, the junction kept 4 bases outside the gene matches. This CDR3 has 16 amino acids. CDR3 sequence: CASSQPGTGGNTEAFF. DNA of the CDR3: TGCGCCAGCAGCCAGCCCGGGACAGGGGGCAACACTGAAGCTTTCTTT.

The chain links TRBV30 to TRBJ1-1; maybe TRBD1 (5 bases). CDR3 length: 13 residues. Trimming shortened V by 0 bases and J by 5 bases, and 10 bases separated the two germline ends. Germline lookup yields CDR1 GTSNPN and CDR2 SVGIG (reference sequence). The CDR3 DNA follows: TGTGCCTGGAGTGTAGCAGCAGGGACTGAAGCTTTCTTT. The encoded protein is CAWSVAAGTEAFF. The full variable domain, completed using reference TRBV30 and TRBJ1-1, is SQTIHQWPATLVQPVGSPLSLECTVEGTSNPNLYWYRQAAGRGLQLLFYSVGIGQISSEVPQNLSASRPQDRQFILSSKKLLLSDSGFYLCAWSVAAGTEAFFGQGTRLTVV.

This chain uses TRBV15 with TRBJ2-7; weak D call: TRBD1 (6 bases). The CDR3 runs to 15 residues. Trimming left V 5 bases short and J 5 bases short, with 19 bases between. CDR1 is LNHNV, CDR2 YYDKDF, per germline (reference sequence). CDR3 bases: TGTGCCACCAGCGGAATAGTTACAGGGCAGGACGAGCAGTACTTC. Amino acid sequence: CATSGIVTGQDEQYF.